Presented here are 32 T cell receptor beta chains from one specimen sequenced in a study of control samples from healthy donors and cancer patients. Libraries were prepared by immunoSEQ multiplex PCR; TCRdb keeps only in-frame clonotypes and omits some of them. Of 120,000 or so clones in the sample, more than 70% were seen once. Sequenced material: blood. The receptors originated from a man between 45 and 60 years old in good health.

In this sample, this clone turned up once. This chain connects TRBV6-2 or TRBV6-3 to TRBJ1-1, with 11 nucleotides matching TRBD1. The V and J ends lost 5 bases and 4 bases, in that order; junction bases with no gene match: 6. Germline CDR1 is MNHEY and CDR2 is SVGEGT. The CDR3 sequence is 15 residues long. The CDR3 sequence: CASSHGQGASTEAFF. The CDR3 DNA is TGTGCCAGCAGTCATGGACAGGGGGCGAGCACTGAAGCTTTCTTT.

The chain joins TRBV20-1 to TRBJ1-1; TRBD1 aligns across 8 bases. V gave up 3 bases and J gave up 6 bases; unmatched junction bases: 9. This CDR3 contains 14 residues. CDR1 is DFQATT and CDR2 is SNEGSKA in the germline V gene (reference sequence). The CDR3 nucleotides read TGCAGTGCTAGTCGTTGGACAGGGAGGCCTGAAGCTTTCTTT. Amino acids: CSASRWTGRPEAFF.

The rearrangement uses TRBV7-2 and TRBJ2-4; D unclear. The germline gives CDR1 SGHTA, CDR2 FQGNSA. The length of the CDR3 is 12 residues. Trimming removed 2 bases at V and 7 bases at J, with 6 bases between. The CDR3 DNA sequence: TGTGCCAGCAGCTTAAGGCCCAACATTCAGTACTTC. Amino acids: CASSLRPNIQYF.

The genes are TRBV19 and TRBJ2-1; possibly TRBD1 or TRBD2 for D (5 bases each). Germline CDR1 LNHDA, CDR2 SQIVND (reference sequence). The CDR3 length is 13 residues. The V end lost 2 bases, the J end lost 7 bases, and 9 bases lay between the germline ends. CDR3 DNA: TGTGCCAGTAGTATAAAGGGACCGAATGAGCAGTTCTTC. Its translation is CASSIKGPNEQFF.

The chain is built from TRBV5-4 and TRBJ2-2; D ambiguous. Germline loops: CDR1 SGHNT, CDR2 YYREEE (reference sequence). CDR3 length: 15 amino acids. The V end was cut by 0 bases, the J end by 4 bases, with 10 bases between. CDR3 bases: TGTGCCAGCAGCTTGGCCGGCCCATCCACCGGGGAGCTGTTTTTT. Translation gives CASSLAGPSTGELFF. The full variable domain, in which reference TRBV5-4 and TRBJ2-2 provide the parts outside the CDR3, is ETGVTQSPTHLIKTRGQQVTLRCSSQSGHNTVSWYQQALGQGPQFIFQYYREEENGRGNFPPRFSGLQFPNYSSELNVNALELDDSALYLCASSLAGPSTGELFFGEGSRLTVL.

The chain links TRBV11-2 to TRBJ2-3; D gene unclear. Deletions cut 5 bases from V and 4 bases from J, with 10 bases between. The CDR3 loop spans 13 amino acids. Germline V gene sequence: CDR1 SGHAT, CDR2 FQNNGV. In DNA, the CDR3 is TGTGCCAGCAGCCGTGGTTTGCCAGATACGCAGTATTTT. This sequence encodes CASSRGLPDTQYF.

The rearrangement uses TRBV27 and TRBJ2-7; TRBD1 matches at 8 bases. The CDR3 has 15 amino acids. The J segment lost 0 bases and the V segment lost 5 bases, leaving 6 bases of the junction unmatched. CDR1 and CDR2 from the germline V gene are MNHEY and SMNVEV (reference sequence). CDR3 region: CASSNRGASSYEQYF. CDR3 nucleotides: TGTGCCAGCAGTAACAGGGGGGCCAGCTCCTACGAGCAGTACTTC.

This clone was observed a single time. The gene calls are TRBV24-1 and TRBJ2-2; 8 bases map to TRBD1. Germline loops: CDR1 KGHDR, CDR2 SFDVKD. Losses at the gene ends were 6 bases for V and 4 bases for J; bases not matched to a gene: 3. The CDR3 is 14 residues long. CDR3 DNA sequence: TGTGCCACCAGTTTCGACAGGGGCACCGGGGAGCTGTTTTTT. As protein: CATSFDRGTGELFF.

In nucleotides, the CDR3 is TGTGCTAGTGGTTTGTCCTTCACAGGGGGTATTGAAGCTTTCTTT. Its translation is CASGLSFTGGIEAFF. This chain joins TRBV12-5 and TRBJ1-1, with 8 bases identical to TRBD1. V lost 2 bases and J lost 7; bases outside the gene matches: 9. There are 15 residues in the CDR3. Per germline, CDR1 LGHNT and CDR2 FRNRAP.

The chain recombines TRBV5-1 with TRBJ1-1; weak D call: TRBD1 (6 bases). Germline V CDR1 and CDR2: SGHRS, YFSETQ. V was clipped by 0 bases and J by 6 bases, with 12 bases between them. The CDR3 totals 14 residues. Here the CDR3 DNA reads TGCGCCAGCAGCTTGGAGCACAGGGATGCTGAAGCTTTCTTT. Its translation is CASSLEHRDAEAFF.

The chain joins TRBV13 to TRBJ1-1, with D perhaps matching TRBD1 (5 bases). The CDR3 extends over 13 amino acids. Trimming shortened V by 8 bases and J by 3 bases, and 13 bases separated the two germline ends. Germline V gives CDR1 PRHDT, CDR2 FYEKMQ (reference sequence). Here the CDR3 DNA reads TGTGCCAGCGGGGGGGAAGAGGACACTGAAGCTTTCTTT. Translating gives CASGGEEDTEAFF.

V and J are TRBV30 and TRBJ1-5, with 9 bases identical to TRBD1. The CDR3 totals 14 residues. Germline V gene lookup returns CDR1 GTSNPN and CDR2 SVGIG (reference sequence). The V segment lost 4 bases and the J segment 0 bases; nucleotides outside the gene matches: 1. The CDR3, as DNA: TGTGCCTGGAAGACAGGGGGTAGCAATCAGCCCCAGCATTTT. It specifies CAWKTGGSNQPQHF.

This chain joins TRBV7-9 and TRBJ2-5; 7 bases are shared with TRBD1. The germline CDR1 and CDR2 sequences are SEHNR and FQNEAQ (reference sequence). The CDR3 is 13 amino acids. The trim removed 5 bases at V and 2 bases at J, leaving 2 bases unmatched. CDR3 residues: CASSPGQQETQYF. As DNA, the CDR3 is TGTGCCAGCAGCCCGGGACAGCAAGAGACCCAGTACTTC. Variable domain in full (rest from reference TRBV7-9 and TRBJ2-5): DTGVSQNPRHKITKRGQNVTFRCDPISEHNRLYWYRQTLGQGPEFLTYFQNEAQLEKSRLLSDRFSAERPKGSFSTLEIQRTEQGDSAMYLCASSPGQQETQYFGPGTRLLVL.

The chain combines TRBV19 with TRBJ2-3, with 7 bases that match TRBD1. The CDR3 length is 16 residues. The germline gives CDR1 LNHDA, CDR2 SQIVND (reference sequence). Losses at the gene ends were 6 bases for V and 1 base for J; bases not matched to a gene: 10. The CDR3, as DNA: TGTGCCAGTAGGGGGAACAGGGGATGGGGCACAGATACGCAGTATTTT. It specifies CASRGNRGWGTDTQYF.

The chain is built from TRBV2 and TRBJ2-2, with TRBD1 identical over 7 bases. CDR3 length equals 13 residues. CDR1 and CDR2 from the germline V gene are SNHLY and FYNNEI. The junction had 2 bases not matched to a gene; V was cut back by 6 bases and J by 4 bases. The CDR3 sequence: CASSNRGTGELFF. CDR3 nucleotide sequence: TGTGCCAGCAGCAACAGGGGCACCGGGGAGCTGTTTTTT.

The chain has TRBV29-1 and TRBJ2-2; D not certain. Deletions cut 6 bases from V and 3 bases from J, with 11 bases between. Germline V gene data show CDR1 as SQVTM and CDR2 as ANQGSEA. The CDR3 runs 13 residues. The CDR3 sequence: CSVLGSDTGELFF. CDR3 DNA: TGCAGCGTCCTGGGCAGCGACACCGGGGAGCTGTTTTTT.

The V gene is TRBV5-1, the J gene TRBJ1-1; tentatively, D is TRBD1 (6 bases). The CDR3 covers 14 residues. Germline V gene data show CDR1 as SGHRS and CDR2 as YFSETQ. The V end lost 2 bases, the J end lost 1 base, and 9 bases lay between the germline ends. CDR3 amino acids: CASSFRQENTEAFF. CDR3 DNA: TGCGCCAGCAGCTTTCGACAGGAGAACACTGAAGCTTTCTTT.

The genes are TRBV18 and TRBJ1-1; D is unclear. CDR1 is KGHSH, CDR2 LQKENI, per germline. The length of the CDR3 is 16 residues. V was pared by 3 bases and J by 0 bases, with 14 bases between. Here the CDR3 reads CASSPLGSRVNTEAFF. The CDR3 nucleotides are TGTGCCAGCTCACCCCTTGGGAGTAGGGTGAACACTGAAGCTTTCTTT.

The rearrangement joins TRBV30 to TRBJ2-1, with 11 positions matching TRBD2. Germline CDR1 is GTSNPN and CDR2 is SVGIG (reference sequence). The junction had 2 bases not matched to a gene; V was cut back by 5 bases and J by 5 bases. The CDR3 is 13 amino acids. DNA of the CDR3: TGTGCCTGGGCTAGCGGGGGGCACAATGAGCAGTTCTTC. Its protein product is CAWASGGHNEQFF.

The V and J genes are TRBV6-4 and TRBJ2-2; 7 bases fit TRBD1. Germline values: CDR1 MRHNA, CDR2 SNTAGT. Unmatched junction bases numbered 8, after V lost 6 bases and J lost 4 bases. This CDR3 region has 15 residues. The CDR3 region has the DNA TGTGCCAGCAGCGTCACAGGGGCCGGCACCGGGGAGCTGTTTTTT. It yields the protein CASSVTGAGTGELFF.

The rearrangement joins TRBV19 to TRBJ1-1, with D unclear. With 6 bases removed from V and 3 bases from J, the gap between germline ends came to 11 bases. CDR1 is LNHDA and CDR2 is SQIVND in the germline V gene (reference sequence). The CDR3 loop spans 13 amino acids. The CDR3 here is CASSLNSDTEAFF. CDR3 bases: TGTGCCAGTAGCCTTAACAGTGACACTGAAGCTTTCTTT.

The J gene is TRBJ2-7, the V gene TRBV19, with 15 bases aligning to TRBD2. Germline values: CDR1 LNHDA, CDR2 SQIVND (reference sequence). The CDR3 sequence is 14 residues long. V lost 5 bases, J lost 6 bases, and 2 bases stayed unmatched. The CDR3 loop is CASSLGLAGGEQYF. CDR3 nucleotides: TGTGCCAGTAGTTTGGGACTAGCGGGGGGCGAGCAGTACTTC. Complete variable domain (other parts from reference TRBV19 and TRBJ2-7): DGGITQSPKYLFRKEGQNVTLSCEQNLNHDAMYWYRQDPGQGLRLIYYSQIVNDFQKGDIAEGYSVSREKKESFPLTVTSAQKNPTAFYLCASSLGLAGGEQYFGPGTRLTVT.

The chain carries TRBV9 and TRBJ2-5; 8 nucleotides align to TRBD1. This CDR3 is 15 amino acids long. Germline trimming cut 4 bases from V and 3 bases from J; bases unmatched to any gene: 8. CDR1 and CDR2 from the germline V gene are SGDLS and YYNGEE. The CDR3 protein is CASSLTLQGEETQYF. The CDR3 DNA reads as TGTGCCAGCAGCCTTACTTTACAGGGGGAAGAGACCCAGTACTTC.

V usage is TRBV7-2 and J usage is TRBJ2-7; D possibly corresponds to TRBD2 (6 bases). The CDR3 consists of 15 residues. V lost 4 bases to trimming and J lost 1 base, with 14 bases between them. Germline lookup yields CDR1 SGHTA and CDR2 FQGNSA. The DNA for the CDR3 is TGTGCCAGCAGCTATAGCGGCGGAAGATCCTACGAGCAGTACTTC. It is translated as CASSYSGGRSYEQYF.

The CDR3 region is CASSYGLNTGELFF. The DNA of the CDR3 is TGTGCCAGCAGTTACGGACTGAACACCGGGGAGCTGTTTTTT. This chain links TRBV6-6 with TRBJ2-2, with D possibly being TRBD2 (5 bases). The V gene's germline CDR1 is MNHNY and CDR2 SVGAGI (reference sequence). This CDR3 has 14 residues. V was shortened by 2 bases and J by 1 base, with 5 bases between the two germline ends.

V gene TRBV10-2 combines with J gene TRBJ1-5; unclear D gene. Germline loops: CDR1 WSHSY, CDR2 SAAADI. The length of the CDR3 is 14 residues. V dropped 2 bases and J dropped 7 bases, with 12 bases sitting between them. The CDR3 spells CASSEMAGMQPQHF. CDR3 in DNA: TGCGCCAGCAGTGAGATGGCAGGAATGCAGCCCCAGCATTTT.

CDR3 sequence reads: CAISGSSGESYEQYF. The CDR3 DNA reads as TGTGCCATCAGTGGGTCTAGCGGGGAATCTTACGAGCAGTACTTC. The rearrangement links TRBV10-3 to TRBJ2-7; 9 bases are shared with TRBD2. The J segment lost 4 bases and the V segment lost 4 bases, leaving 8 bases of the junction unmatched. Germline CDR1 reads ENHRY; CDR2 reads SYGVKD. The CDR3 is 15 amino acids.

The sample holds a few counts of this clone. The gene calls are TRBV4-3 and TRBJ2-6; tentative D call: TRBD1 (6 bases). The CDR3 length is 18 residues. CDR1 and CDR2 (germline): LGHNA, YSLEER. V was shortened by 4 bases and J by 0 bases, with 16 bases between the two germline ends. CDR3 amino acids: CASSPGGRGISGANVLTF. The CDR3 nucleotides read TGCGCCAGCAGCCCTGGGGGCAGGGGCATCTCTGGGGCCAACGTCCTGACTTTC.

The CDR3 sequence: CAWSAGRQGGYYGYTF. CDR3 nucleotide sequence: TGTGCCTGGAGTGCAGGCCGACAGGGGGGGTACTATGGCTACACCTTC. The genes are TRBV30 and TRBJ1-2; 9 bases agree with TRBD1. Germline CDR1 GTSNPN, CDR2 SVGIG (reference sequence). Trimming at V came to 1 base and at J to 3 bases, leaving 9 bases not matched to a gene. The CDR3 length is 16 residues.

The chain is built from TRBV7-6 and TRBJ2-2; 8 positions agree with TRBD1. This CDR3 is built from 17 residues. The J segment lost 6 bases and the V segment lost 1 base, leaving 10 bases of the junction unmatched. The V gene's germline CDR1 is SGHVS and CDR2 FNYEAQ. The CDR3 region is CASSLVVARGRAGELFF. CDR3 nucleotides: TGTGCCAGCAGCTTAGTTGTGGCCAGGGGGCGCGCCGGGGAGCTGTTTTTT.

V and J are TRBV5-1 and TRBJ2-7; 7 bases map to TRBD2. V dropped 1 base and J dropped 2; count of bases not matched to a gene: 9. The CDR3 totals 16 residues. Germline lookup yields CDR1 SGHRS and CDR2 YFSETQ. The CDR3, as DNA: TGCGCCAGCAGCTTGCGGGGTGGGGGGGAACCCTACGAGCAGTACTTC. The encoded protein is CASSLRGGGEPYEQYF.

The CDR3 region has the DNA TGTGCCAGTTTGACATTAGGTCAGCCCCAGCATTTT. It specifies CASLTLGQPQHF. The chain has TRBV2 and TRBJ1-5; no clear D. The CDR3 has 12 residues. From germline, CDR1 is SNHLY and CDR2 FYNNEI. V was cut by 9 bases and J by 6 bases, with 12 bases left in between.